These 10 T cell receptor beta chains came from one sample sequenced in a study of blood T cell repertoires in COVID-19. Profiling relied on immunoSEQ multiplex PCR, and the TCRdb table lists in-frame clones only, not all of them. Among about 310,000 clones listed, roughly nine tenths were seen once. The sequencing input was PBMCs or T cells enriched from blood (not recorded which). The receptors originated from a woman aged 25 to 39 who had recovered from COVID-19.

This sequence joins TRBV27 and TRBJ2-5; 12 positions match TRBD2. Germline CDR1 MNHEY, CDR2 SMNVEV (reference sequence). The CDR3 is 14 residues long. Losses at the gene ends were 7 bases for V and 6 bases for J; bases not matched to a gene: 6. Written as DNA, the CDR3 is TGTGCCAGCAAGCTAGCGGGAGGGGGAAAGACCCAGTACTTC. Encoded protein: CASKLAGGGKTQYF.

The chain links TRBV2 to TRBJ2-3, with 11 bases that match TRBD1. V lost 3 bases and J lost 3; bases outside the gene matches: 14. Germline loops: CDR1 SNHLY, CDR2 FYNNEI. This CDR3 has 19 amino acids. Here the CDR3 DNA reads TGTGCCAGCAGTGACCCGACCCCGGGACAGGGGGTCGGTACAGATACGCAGTATTTT. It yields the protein CASSDPTPGQGVGTDTQYF.

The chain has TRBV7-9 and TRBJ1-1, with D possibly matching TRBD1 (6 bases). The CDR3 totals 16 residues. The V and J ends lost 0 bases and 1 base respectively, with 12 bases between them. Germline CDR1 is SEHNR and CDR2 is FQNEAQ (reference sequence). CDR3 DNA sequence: TGTGCCAGCAGCTTAGCAGGGGGACCCAGGAACACTGAAGCTTTCTTT. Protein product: CASSLAGGPRNTEAFF. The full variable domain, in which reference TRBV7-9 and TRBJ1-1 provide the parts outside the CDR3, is DTGVSQNPRHKITKRGQNVTFRCDPISEHNRLYWYRQTLGQGPEFLTYFQNEAQLEKSRLLSDRFSAERPKGSFSTLEIQRTEQGDSAMYLCASSLAGGPRNTEAFFGQGTRLTVV.

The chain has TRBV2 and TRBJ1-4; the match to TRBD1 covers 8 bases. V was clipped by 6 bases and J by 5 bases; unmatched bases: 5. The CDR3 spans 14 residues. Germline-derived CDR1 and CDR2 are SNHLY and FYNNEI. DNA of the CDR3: TGTGCCAGCAGCGACAGGGGCGGGAATGAAAAACTGTTTTTT. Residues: CASSDRGGNEKLFF.

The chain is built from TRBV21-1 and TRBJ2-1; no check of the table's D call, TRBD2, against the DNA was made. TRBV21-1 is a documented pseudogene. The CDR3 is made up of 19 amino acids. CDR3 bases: TGTGCCAGCAGCAAAGAAGAGAATAGCGGGAGGTTTCGGTGCAATGAGCAGTTCTTC. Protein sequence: CASSKEENSGRFRCNEQFF.

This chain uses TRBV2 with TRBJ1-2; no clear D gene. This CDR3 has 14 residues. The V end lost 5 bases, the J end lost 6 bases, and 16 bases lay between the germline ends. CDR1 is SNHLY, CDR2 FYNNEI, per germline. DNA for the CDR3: TGTGCCAGCAGTAGACTACCGGGGATCCATGGCTACACCTTC. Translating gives CASSRLPGIHGYTF.

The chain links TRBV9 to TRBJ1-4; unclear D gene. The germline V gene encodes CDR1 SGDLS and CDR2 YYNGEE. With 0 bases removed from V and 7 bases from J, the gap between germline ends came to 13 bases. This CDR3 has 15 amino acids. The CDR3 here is CASSVDPGEGEKLFF. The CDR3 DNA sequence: TGTGCCAGCAGCGTAGATCCGGGAGAGGGTGAAAAACTGTTTTTT.

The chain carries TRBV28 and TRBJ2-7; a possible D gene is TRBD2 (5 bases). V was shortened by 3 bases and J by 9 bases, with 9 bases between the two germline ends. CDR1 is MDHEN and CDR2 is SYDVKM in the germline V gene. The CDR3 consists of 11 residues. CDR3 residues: CASSFRSGQYF. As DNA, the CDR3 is TGTGCCAGCAGTTTTAGAAGCGGGCAGTACTTC.

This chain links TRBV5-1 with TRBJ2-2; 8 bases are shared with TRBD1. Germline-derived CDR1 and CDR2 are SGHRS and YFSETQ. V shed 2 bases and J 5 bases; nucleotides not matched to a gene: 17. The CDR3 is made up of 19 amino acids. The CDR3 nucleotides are TGCGCCAGCAGCTTCAGACCCCCCGGGACAGGCGAAGGGACCGGGGAGCTGTTTTTT. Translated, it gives CASSFRPPGTGEGTGELFF.

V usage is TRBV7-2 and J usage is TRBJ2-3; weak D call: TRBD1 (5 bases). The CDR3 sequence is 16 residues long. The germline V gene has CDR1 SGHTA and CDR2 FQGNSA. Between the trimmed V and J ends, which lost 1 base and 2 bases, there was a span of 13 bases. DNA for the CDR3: TGTGCCAGCAGCTTAGATTGGGGCAGATACACAGATACGCAGTATTTT. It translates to CASSLDWGRYTDTQYF.